The clone carrying this T cell receptor beta chain came up once. Germline V gives CDR1 MNHEY, CDR2 SVGEGT. The trim removed 6 bases at V and 7 bases at J, leaving 5 bases unmatched. The CDR3 length is 15 residues. The data stem from a study of blood T cell repertoires in COVID-19. Study context: Samples representing acute and convalescent COVID-19 were sourced from the United States, Italy and Spain. PBMCs, B-cell-depleted T cells, or T cells provided the cDNA or gDNA that made up the material.

In the original workflow: The authors estimated nucleated cell counts from reference gene primer amplification. Using immunoSEQ multiplex PCR, the repertoire was profiled, and TCRdb retains in-frame clones only, with some absent. V, J and clone size are those of that table, while D and trimming were read from the DNA. The repertoire holds about 130,000 clones, with just under 85% as singletons. This clonotype originated in a human donor in a cohort sampled during active COVID-19. The sequencing sample was made of peripheral blood. The gene calls are TRBV6-2 or TRBV6-3 and TRBJ2-2, with 13 bases matching TRBD2. The CDR3 reads CASSRLAGGVGELFF. The DNA of the CDR3 is TGTGCCAGCAGCCGACTAGCGGGGGGTGTCGGGGAGCTGTTTTTT.